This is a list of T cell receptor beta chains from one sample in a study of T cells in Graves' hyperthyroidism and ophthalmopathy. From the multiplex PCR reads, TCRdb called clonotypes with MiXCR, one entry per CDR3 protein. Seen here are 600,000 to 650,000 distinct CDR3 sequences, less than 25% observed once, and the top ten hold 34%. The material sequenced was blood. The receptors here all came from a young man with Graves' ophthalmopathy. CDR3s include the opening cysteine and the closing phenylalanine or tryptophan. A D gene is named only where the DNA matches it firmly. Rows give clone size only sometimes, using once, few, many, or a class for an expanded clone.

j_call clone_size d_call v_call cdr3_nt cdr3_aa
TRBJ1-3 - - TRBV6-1 TGTGCCAGCAGTCCGGGGAAGGGAAACACCATATATTTT CASSPGKGNTIYF
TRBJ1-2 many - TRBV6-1 TGTGCCAGCACCGAAGATCGGCTTACTGGCTACACCTTC CASTEDRLTGYTF
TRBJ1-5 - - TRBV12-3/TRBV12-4 TGTGCCAGCAGTTTTGTAGGGGTCCCAAGCAATCAGCCCCAGCATTTT CASSFVGVPSNQPQHF
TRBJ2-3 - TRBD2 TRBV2 TGTGCCAGCAGGCCCGGACTAGCGGGAGGAAGGGGCACAGATACGCAGTATTTT CASRPGLAGGRGTDTQYF
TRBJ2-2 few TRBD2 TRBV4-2 TGTGCCAGCAGCCAAGTCGGTAGCGGGACCTTCGCCGGGGAGCTGTTTTTT CASSQVGSGTFAGELFF
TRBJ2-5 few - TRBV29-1 TGCAGCGTTGGTGGGGGCCGGGGGACTCAAGAGACCCAGTACTTC CSVGGGRGTQETQYF
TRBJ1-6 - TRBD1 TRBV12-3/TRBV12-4 TGTGCCAGCAGCCCGGGACAGGGGATGTCCTATAATTCACCCCTCCACTTT CASSPGQGMSYNSPLHF
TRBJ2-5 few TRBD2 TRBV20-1 TGCAGTGCTAGAGATCCGGGACTAGCGACTCTTCAAGAGACCCAGTACTTC CSARDPGLATLQETQYF
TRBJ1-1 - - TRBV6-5 TGTGCCAGCAGTTACTCGTTCGGGGCGAACACTGGAGCTTTCTTT CASSYSFGANTGAFF
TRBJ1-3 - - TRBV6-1 TGTGCCAGCAGTCTATCTCCCACCGGGCCCGAGAGGGGTGGAAACACCATATATTTT CASSLSPTGPERGGNTIYF
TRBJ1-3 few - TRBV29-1 TGCAGCGTTGCCGGAACTGGAAACACCATATATTTT CSVAGTGNTIYF
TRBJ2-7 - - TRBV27 TGTGCCAGCAGTTTTCGGGCCCGAAACTCCTACGAGCAGTACTTC CASSFRARNSYEQYF
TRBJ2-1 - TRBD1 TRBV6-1 TGTGCCAGCAGCCCCGCCGGGACAGGGATTGGCGAGCAGTTCTTC CASSPAGTGIGEQFF
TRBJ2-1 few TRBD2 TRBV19 TGTGCCAGCCGCGATTCCGGGACTAGCGCCTACAATGAGCAGTTCTTC CASRDSGTSAYNEQFF
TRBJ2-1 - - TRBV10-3 TGTGCCATCAGTGAGTCTGGGGTCGACAATGAGCAGTTCTTC CAISESGVDNEQFF
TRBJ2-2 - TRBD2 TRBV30 TGTGCCTGGAGGGGTAGCGGGAGAAGTTCGGTCACCGGGGAGCTGTTTTTT CAWRGSGRSSVTGELFF
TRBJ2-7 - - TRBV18 TGTGCCAGCTCACCTGCAGGATGGGACGAGCAGTACTTC CASSPAGWDEQYF
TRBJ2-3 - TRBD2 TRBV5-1 TGCGCCAGCGGCCCTAAACCAGCGGGACGAACCGGAGATACGCAGTATTTT CASGPKPAGRTGDTQYF
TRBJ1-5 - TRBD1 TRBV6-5 TGTGCCAGCAGTTACCCGGGACAGGGATCTCAGCCCCAGCATTTT CASSYPGQGSQPQHF
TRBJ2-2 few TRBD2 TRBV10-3 TGTGCCATCAGTGAGCCAAAGAGCGGGAGGAGTCTCGCGAACACCGGGGAGCTGTTTTTT CAISEPKSGRSLANTGELFF
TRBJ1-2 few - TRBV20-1 TGCAGTGCCACCCCGGGACAACCCTATGGCTACACCTTC CSATPGQPYGYTF
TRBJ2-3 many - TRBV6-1 TGTGCCAGCCGTGTGCGGGATAGCACAGATACGCAGTATTTT CASRVRDSTDTQYF
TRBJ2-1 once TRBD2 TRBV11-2 TGTGCCAGCAGCTTAGATCCCGGGACTAGCGACGGCAATGGGCAGTTCTTC CASSLDPGTSDGNGQFF
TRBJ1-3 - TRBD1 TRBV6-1 TGTGCCAGCAGCCGGGACAGTGGCTCTGGAAACACCATATATTTT CASSRDSGSGNTIYF